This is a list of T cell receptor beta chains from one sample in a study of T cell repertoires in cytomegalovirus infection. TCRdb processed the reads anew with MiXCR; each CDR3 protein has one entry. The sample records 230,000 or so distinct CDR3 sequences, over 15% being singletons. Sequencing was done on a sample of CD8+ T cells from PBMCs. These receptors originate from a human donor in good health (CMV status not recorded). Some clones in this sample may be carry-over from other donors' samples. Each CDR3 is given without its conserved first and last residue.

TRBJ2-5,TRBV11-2,ASSPGLAEQETQY
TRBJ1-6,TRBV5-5,ASSLWAREDSPLH
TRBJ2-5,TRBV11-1,ASSLRDYQQETQY
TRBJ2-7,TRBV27,ASSPRTDGSYEQY
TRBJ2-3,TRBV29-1,SVLQLASTDTQY
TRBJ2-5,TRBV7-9,ASSPPGLAGMETQY
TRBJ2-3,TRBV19,ASTSGQGRDTQY
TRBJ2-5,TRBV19,ASSIAGHLLGTQY
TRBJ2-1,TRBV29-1,SVWVSRNEQF
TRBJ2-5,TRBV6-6,ASSWTTDPRETQY
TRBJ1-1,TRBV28,ASSFSDSDYTEAF
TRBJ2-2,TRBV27,ASSARERGELF
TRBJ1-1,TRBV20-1,SARVRKNTEAF
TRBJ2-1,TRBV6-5,ASSYLAETIHNEQF
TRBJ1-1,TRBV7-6,ASSLEGGVGAGGTEAF
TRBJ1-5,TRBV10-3,AISEGQSQGNQPQH
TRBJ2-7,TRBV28,ASSDGYRGHEQY
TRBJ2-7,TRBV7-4,ASSTPQVPYEQY
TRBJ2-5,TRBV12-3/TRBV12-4,ASSSSGVGETQY
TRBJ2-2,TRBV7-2,ASSPRLAGDDNTGELF
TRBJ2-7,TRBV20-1,SARESAGTYYEQY
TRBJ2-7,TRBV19,ASTQGAGPYEQY
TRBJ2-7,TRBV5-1,ASSLFMTAKYEQY
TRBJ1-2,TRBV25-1,ASARGGDYGYT
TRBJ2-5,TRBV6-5,ASSPVSGGLETQY
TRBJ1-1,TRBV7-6,ASSRTEDTEAF